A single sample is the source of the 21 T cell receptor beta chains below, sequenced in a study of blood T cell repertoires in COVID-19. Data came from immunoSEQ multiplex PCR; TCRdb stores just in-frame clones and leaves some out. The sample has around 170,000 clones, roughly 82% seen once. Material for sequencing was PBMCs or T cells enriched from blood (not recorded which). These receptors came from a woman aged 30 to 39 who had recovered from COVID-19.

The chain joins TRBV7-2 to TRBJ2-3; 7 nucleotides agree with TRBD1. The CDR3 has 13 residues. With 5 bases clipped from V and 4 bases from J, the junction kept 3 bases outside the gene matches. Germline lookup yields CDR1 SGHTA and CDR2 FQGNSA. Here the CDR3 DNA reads TGTGCCAGCAGCCGACAGGGATCAGATACGCAGTATTTT. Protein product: CASSRQGSDTQYF.

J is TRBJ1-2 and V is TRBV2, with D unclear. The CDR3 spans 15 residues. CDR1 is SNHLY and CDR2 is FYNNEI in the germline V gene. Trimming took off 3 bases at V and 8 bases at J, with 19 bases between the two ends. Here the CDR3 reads CASSEEVTPNGGYTF. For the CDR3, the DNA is TGTGCCAGCAGTGAGGAGGTTACACCTAACGGGGGCTACACCTTC.

CDR3 amino acids: CASSQGQGVYNEQFF. Here the CDR3 DNA reads TGCGCCAGCAGCCAAGGACAGGGGGTCTACAATGAGCAGTTCTTC. This chain joins TRBV4-1 and TRBJ2-1; 9 nucleotides line up with TRBD1. Germline V lookup: CDR1 MGHRA, CDR2 YSYEKL. The CDR3 spans 15 residues. V gave up 1 base and J gave up 3 bases; unmatched junction bases: 1.

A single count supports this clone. The CDR3 bases are TGCGCCACCCGCCTCGGGACAGCGACCAATCAGCCCCAGCATTTT. It specifies CATRLGTATNQPQHF. The J gene is TRBJ1-5, the V gene TRBV10-2; TRBD1 matches at 7 bases. Germline V gene lookup returns CDR1 WSHSY and CDR2 SAAADI. The J segment lost 3 bases and the V segment lost 10 bases, leaving 12 bases of the junction unmatched. The CDR3 runs to 15 residues.

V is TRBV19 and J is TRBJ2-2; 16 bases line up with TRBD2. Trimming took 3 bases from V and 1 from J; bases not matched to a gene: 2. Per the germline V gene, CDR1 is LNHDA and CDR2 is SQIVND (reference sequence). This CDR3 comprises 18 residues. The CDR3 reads CASSMGLAGGENTGELFF. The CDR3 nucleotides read TGTGCCAGTAGTATGGGACTAGCGGGAGGGGAGAACACCGGGGAGCTGTTTTTT.

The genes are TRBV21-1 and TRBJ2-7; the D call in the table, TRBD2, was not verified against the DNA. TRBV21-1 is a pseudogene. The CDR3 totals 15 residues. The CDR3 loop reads CASSVPLADPYEQYF. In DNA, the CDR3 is TGTGCCAGCAGCGTACCTTTAGCGGACCCCTACGAGCAGTACTTC.

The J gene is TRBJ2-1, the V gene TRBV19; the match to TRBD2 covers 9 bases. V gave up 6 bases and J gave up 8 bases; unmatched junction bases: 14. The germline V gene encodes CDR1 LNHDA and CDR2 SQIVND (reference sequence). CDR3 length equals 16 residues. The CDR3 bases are TGTGCCAGTAGCTCATATAGCGGGAGAAGTACGGATGAGCAGTTCTTC. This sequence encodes CASSSYSGRSTDEQFF.

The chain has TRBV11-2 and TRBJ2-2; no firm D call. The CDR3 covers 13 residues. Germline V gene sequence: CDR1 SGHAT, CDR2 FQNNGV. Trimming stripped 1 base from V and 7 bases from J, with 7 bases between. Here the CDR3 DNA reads TGTGCCAGCAGCTTAGCCAGTCTCGGGGAGCTGTTTTTT. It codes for CASSLASLGELFF.

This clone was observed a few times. CDR3 sequence: CSVDDNSGNTIYF. The CDR3 nucleotides are TGCAGCGTTGACGACAACTCTGGAAACACCATATATTTT. The V gene is TRBV29-1, the J gene TRBJ1-3; D call uncertain. Trimming removed 3 bases from V and 0 bases from J, with 6 bases in between. This CDR3 is 13 amino acids long. Per the germline V gene, CDR1 is SQVTM and CDR2 is ANQGSEA.

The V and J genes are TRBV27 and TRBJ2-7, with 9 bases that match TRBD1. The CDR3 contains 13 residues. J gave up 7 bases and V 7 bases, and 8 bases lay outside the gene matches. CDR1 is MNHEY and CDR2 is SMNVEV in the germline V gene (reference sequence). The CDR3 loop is CASTQQGAVEQYF. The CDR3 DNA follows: TGTGCCAGCACCCAACAGGGGGCGGTGGAGCAGTACTTC.

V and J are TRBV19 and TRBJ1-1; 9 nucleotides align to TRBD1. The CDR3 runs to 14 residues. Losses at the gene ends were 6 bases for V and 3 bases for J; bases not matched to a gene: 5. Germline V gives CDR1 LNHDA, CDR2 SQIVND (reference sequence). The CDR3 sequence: CASRHRGRDTEAFF. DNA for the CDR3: TGTGCCAGTAGACACAGGGGGCGGGACACTGAAGCTTTCTTT.

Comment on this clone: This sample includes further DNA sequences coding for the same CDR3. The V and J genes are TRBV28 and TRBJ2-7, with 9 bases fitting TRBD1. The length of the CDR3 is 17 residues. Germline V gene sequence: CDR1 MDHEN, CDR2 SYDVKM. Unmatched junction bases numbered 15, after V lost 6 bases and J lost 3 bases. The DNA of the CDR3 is TGTGCCAGCAGCTTTGGCCGTTACTGGGACAGGGACTACGAGCAGTACTTC. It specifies CASSFGRYWDRDYEQYF.

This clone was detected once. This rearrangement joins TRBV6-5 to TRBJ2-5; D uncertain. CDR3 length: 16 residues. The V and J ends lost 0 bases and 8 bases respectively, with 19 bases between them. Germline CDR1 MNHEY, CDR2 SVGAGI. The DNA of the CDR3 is TGTGCCAGCAGTTACTCTAATGATGAACCCAAGAGAACCCAGTACTTC. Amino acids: CASSYSNDEPKRTQYF.

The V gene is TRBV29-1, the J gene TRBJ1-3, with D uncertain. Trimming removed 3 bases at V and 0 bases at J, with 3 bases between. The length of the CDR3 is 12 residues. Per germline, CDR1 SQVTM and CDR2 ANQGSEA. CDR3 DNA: TGCAGCGTTGACAGCTCTGGAAACACCATATATTTT. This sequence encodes CSVDSSGNTIYF.

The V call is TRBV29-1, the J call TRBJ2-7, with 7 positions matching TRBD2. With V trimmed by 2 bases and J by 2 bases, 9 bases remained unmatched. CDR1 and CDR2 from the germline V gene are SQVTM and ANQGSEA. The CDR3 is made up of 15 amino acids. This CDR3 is CSVENGWREPYEQYF. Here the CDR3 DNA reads TGCAGCGTTGAAAACGGATGGCGGGAGCCCTACGAGCAGTACTTC.

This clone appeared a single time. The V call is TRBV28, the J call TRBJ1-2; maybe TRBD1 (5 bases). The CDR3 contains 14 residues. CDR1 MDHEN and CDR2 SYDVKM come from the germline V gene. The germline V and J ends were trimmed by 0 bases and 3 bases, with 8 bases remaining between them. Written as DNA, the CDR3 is TGTGCCAGCAGTTTATGGGGGCGCGACTATGGCTACACCTTC. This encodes CASSLWGRDYGYTF.

In DNA form, the CDR3 reads TGTGCCAGCAGCAATAGGACAGCCAGTCGGGAGACCCAGTACTTC. Translating it yields CASSNRTASRETQYF. The V gene is TRBV21-1, the J gene TRBJ2-5; the D call TRBD1 from the table was never checked on the DNA. TRBV21-1 is noted as a pseudogene. The CDR3 contains 15 residues.

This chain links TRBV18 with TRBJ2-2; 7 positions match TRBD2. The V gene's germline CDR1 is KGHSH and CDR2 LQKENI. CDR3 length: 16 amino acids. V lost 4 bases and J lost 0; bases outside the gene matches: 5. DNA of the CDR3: TGTGCCAGCTCACTATCAGCGGGACCGAACACCGGGGAGCTGTTTTTT. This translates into CASSLSAGPNTGELFF.

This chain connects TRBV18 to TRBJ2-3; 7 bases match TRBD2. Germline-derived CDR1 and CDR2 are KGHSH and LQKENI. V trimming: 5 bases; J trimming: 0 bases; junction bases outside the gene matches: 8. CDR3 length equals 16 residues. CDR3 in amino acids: CASSTYGRGSTDTQYF. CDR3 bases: TGTGCCAGCTCAACCTATGGGAGGGGAAGCACAGATACGCAGTATTTT.

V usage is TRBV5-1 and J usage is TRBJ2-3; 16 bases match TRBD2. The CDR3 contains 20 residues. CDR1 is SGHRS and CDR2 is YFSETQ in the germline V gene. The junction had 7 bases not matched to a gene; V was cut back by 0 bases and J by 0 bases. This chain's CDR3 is CASSLEGLAGGRSSTDTQYF. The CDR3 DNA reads TGCGCCAGCAGCTTGGAGGGACTAGCGGGAGGGCGATCTAGCACAGATACGCAGTATTTT.

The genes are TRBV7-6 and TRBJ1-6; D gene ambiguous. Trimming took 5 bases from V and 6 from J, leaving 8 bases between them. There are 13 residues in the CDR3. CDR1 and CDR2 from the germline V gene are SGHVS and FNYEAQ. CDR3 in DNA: TGTGCCAGCAGCCCCGTCGTTAATTCACCCCTCCACTTT. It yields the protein CASSPVVNSPLHF.